The 4 T cell receptor beta chains below come from one sample, sequenced in a study of OX40 agonist ivuxolimab in advanced cancers. Clones were read by immunoSEQ multiplex PCR, and TCRdb kept only the in-frame ones, dropping some. The table includes 20,000 to 25,000 clones, roughly 82% detected once. The sample in question was CD4+ or CD8+ T cells sorted from blood, obtained in a trial of the OX40 agonist ivuxolimab. The receptors were sampled from an adult with an advanced solid tumor such as melanoma, head and neck, liver or kidney cancer.

The chain joins TRBV29-1 to TRBJ2-7, with TRBD2 identical over 10 bases. Germline loops: CDR1 SQVTM, CDR2 ANQGSEA. J lost 3 bases, V lost 3 bases, and 5 bases had no gene match. The CDR3 loop spans 14 amino acids. This chain's CDR3 is CSVDSSSGSYEQYF. In DNA form, the CDR3 reads TGCAGCGTTGACTCCTCTAGCGGGAGCTACGAGCAGTACTTC.

The chain is built from TRBV14 and TRBJ2-2; D possibly matches TRBD1 or TRBD2 (5 bases each). The CDR3 consists of 14 residues. Germline CDR1 is SGHDN and CDR2 is FVKESK. Trimming shortened V by 1 base and J by 4 bases, and 7 bases separated the two germline ends. CDR3 residues: CASSQGGSTGELFF. The DNA of the CDR3 is TGTGCCAGCAGCCAAGGGGGGAGCACCGGGGAGCTGTTTTTT.

This chain joins TRBV27 and TRBJ2-3; D is possibly TRBD1 or TRBD2 (5 bases each). The V end lost 5 bases, the J end lost 0 bases, and 12 bases lay between the germline ends. The CDR3 length is 15 residues. CDR1 and CDR2 from the germline V gene are MNHEY and SMNVEV (reference sequence). CDR3 sequence: CASSTGTQSTDTQYF. As DNA, the CDR3 is TGTGCCAGCAGTACCGGGACGCAAAGCACAGATACGCAGTATTTT.

Regarding this clone: A read error may produce the germline difference seen at one junction end. The chain employs TRBV6-5 and TRBJ2-1; TRBD2 might be the D (5 bases). This CDR3 contains 11 residues. Germline CDR1 reads MNHEY; CDR2 reads SVGAGI. The CDR3 nucleotides read TGTGCCAGCAGTTACGTTCTAGCTAGGGTCTTC. Protein product: CASSYVLARVF.